This T cell receptor beta chain was identified during a study of CD8 T cells in Susac syndrome. Sequencing of TCR beta drew on CD8+ and CD4+ T cells from blood. Negative isolation was applied to CD8+ and CD4+ T cells, and FACS enrichment was applied to TEMRA cells. After extraction with the RNeasy kit, roughly 0.5 to 1 ug of the RNA was reverse transcribed using random hexamers. The method of amplification for TCR beta CDR3 was immunoSEQ multiplex PCR, covering 54 Vbeta and 13 Jbeta. MiXCR, run by TCRdb on the immunoSEQ multiplex PCR reads, gives a single entry per CDR3 protein. The table shows around 120,000 distinct CDR3 sequences, with just under 95% occurring only once. This clonotype was obtained from a human donor with multiple sclerosis. Sequenced: CD4+ T cells from PBMCs.

The CDR3 loop reads CASTETGETQYF. CDR3 bases: TGTGCCAGCACTGAAACAGGGGAGACCCAGTACTTC. The chain has TRBV7-9 and TRBJ2-5, with D possibly being TRBD1 (6 bases). V gave up 7 bases and J gave up 5 bases, with 11 bases separating them. This CDR3 comprises 12 residues. CDR1 and CDR2 (germline): SEHNR, FQNEAQ (reference sequence).